This T cell receptor beta chain is from a study of cytomegalovirus exposure and HLA in healthy donors. Study context: It was reported in a later analysis that the 90 to 150 validation repertoires used the same platform as the approximately 650 first-cohort repertoires. Study-level results: Cytomegalovirus-associated TCR beta chains were listed, numbering 150 to 200. Researchers reported that a few CMV-associated chains were confirmed in vitro as CMV antigen-specific. Most TCR sequences were rare, but some public TCRs occurred in many donors.

The germline gives CDR1 MNHNS, CDR2 SASEGT. This CDR3 spans 15 amino acids. J gave up 7 bases and V 6 bases, and 6 bases lay outside the gene matches. TCRdb's copy holds only in-frame clones and misses some; the assay was immunoSEQ multiplex PCR. Of 150,000 to 200,000 clones listed, roughly 85% were seen once; the top ten hold approximately 16%. A word on this clone: Its cognate antigen is unknown.

The clonotype comes from a young man in good health and CMV-seropositive. The specimen was PBMCs. This chain links TRBV6-1 with TRBJ2-1; TRBD2 agrees at 13 bases. Here the CDR3 DNA reads TGTGCCAGCAGGGCGGGACTAGCGGGATTAAATGAGCAGTTCTTC. This gives the protein CASRAGLAGLNEQFF.